Below are 30 T cell receptor beta chains sequenced from a single sample in a study of blood T cell repertoires in COVID-19. Assay used: immunoSEQ multiplex PCR; TCRdb lists only in-frame clones, some missing. The sample has 360,000 or so clones, 80% to 85% seen once. The sample comprised PBMCs or T cells enriched from blood (not recorded which). The source is a woman between 45 and 60 years old who had recovered from COVID-19.

The V and J genes are TRBV9 and TRBJ1-5, with 8 bases fitting TRBD1. V was pared by 3 bases and J by 5 bases, with 7 bases of the junction left unmatched. The CDR3 has 15 amino acids. Germline values: CDR1 SGDLS, CDR2 YYNGEE. The CDR3 DNA follows: TGTGCCAGCAGCGAACAGGACAGGGAAGATCAGCCCCAGCATTTT. Its protein is CASSEQDREDQPQHF.

This rearrangement joins TRBV18 to TRBJ1-2; D uncertain. Deletions cut 2 bases from V and 5 bases from J, with 15 bases between. Germline lookup yields CDR1 KGHSH and CDR2 LQKENI. This CDR3 has 15 residues. The CDR3 loop reads CASSPLKGDLYGYTF. The CDR3 DNA reads TGTGCCAGCTCACCATTGAAGGGAGACCTATATGGCTACACCTTC.

The chain joins TRBV5-4 to TRBJ1-2, with D perhaps TRBD1 (5 bases). The V end lost 2 bases, the J end lost 8 bases, and 16 bases lay between the germline ends. CDR3 length equals 14 residues. Germline assignment: CDR1 SGHNT and CDR2 YYREEE (reference sequence). CDR3: CASSFGGSPKGYTF. The CDR3 DNA sequence: TGTGCCAGCAGCTTTGGGGGGTCCCCGAAAGGCTACACCTTC.

The genes are TRBV19 and TRBJ2-1; 11 bases align to TRBD2. The CDR3 has 17 residues. Germline loops: CDR1 LNHDA, CDR2 SQIVND (reference sequence). The V and J ends lost 6 bases and 2 bases, in that order; junction bases with no gene match: 9. CDR3 coding DNA: TGTGCCAGTAGCCCCGGGACTAGCGGTCTACCCTACAATGAGCAGTTCTTC. Translating it yields CASSPGTSGLPYNEQFF.

The CDR3 nucleotides are TGTGCCAGCAGCGGTCGAGGGGACAGGGGCCATAACTATGGCTACACCTTC. Residues: CASSGRGDRGHNYGYTF. The V gene is TRBV11-2, the J gene TRBJ1-2; 10 bases line up with TRBD1. The CDR3 spans 17 residues. CDR1 and CDR2 (germline): SGHAT, FQNNGV. Trimming cost V 5 bases and J 1 base; bases outside gene matches: 10.

This clone was picked up a small number of times. The chain combines TRBV7-2 with TRBJ1-5; unclear D gene. V was shortened by 5 bases and J by 0 bases, with 11 bases between the two germline ends. The CDR3 contains 15 residues. CDR1 and CDR2 (germline): SGHTA, FQGNSA. CDR3 sequence reads: CASSPEGTSNQPQHF. CDR3 sequence (DNA): TGTGCCAGCAGCCCGGAGGGTACTAGCAATCAGCCCCAGCATTTT.

The chain carries TRBV14 and TRBJ1-6; D is unresolved. The CDR3 sequence is 20 residues long. The germline V and J ends were trimmed by 0 bases and 5 bases, with 23 bases remaining between them. From germline, CDR1 is SGHDN and CDR2 FVKESK. The CDR3 reads CASSQDKTPARSPNNSPLHF. Written as DNA, the CDR3 is TGTGCCAGCAGCCAAGACAAAACCCCCGCTAGGTCCCCTAATAATTCACCCCTCCACTTT.

The V call is TRBV7-6, the J call TRBJ1-1, with 11 bases matching TRBD1. J was trimmed by 5 bases and V by 5 bases; bases with no gene match: 4. The CDR3 extends over 14 amino acids. Germline V gives CDR1 SGHVS, CDR2 FNYEAQ. The CDR3 DNA reads as TGTGCCAGCAGCCCAGGGACAGGGGGAACTGAAGCTTTCTTT. It encodes CASSPGTGGTEAFF.

This chain connects TRBV15 to TRBJ2-3; D might be TRBD2 (5 bases). Trimming cost V 0 bases and J 0 bases, with 16 bases left between them. Germline V gives CDR1 LNHNV, CDR2 YYDKDF (reference sequence). The CDR3 spans 18 residues. CDR3 bases: TGTGCCACCAGCAGAGAGGAGGTGCTAGCTTTTAGCACAGATACGCAGTATTTT. This encodes CATSREEVLAFSTDTQYF.

The chain has TRBV6-2 or TRBV6-3 and TRBJ2-1, with TRBD2 identical over 13 bases. Trimming cost V 6 bases and J 5 bases; bases outside gene matches: 13. The V gene's germline CDR1 is MNHEY and CDR2 SVGEGT. The CDR3 extends over 18 amino acids. CDR3 amino acids: CASSRYPGLAGINNEQFF. The DNA for the CDR3 is TGTGCCAGCAGCCGTTATCCGGGACTAGCGGGGATCAACAATGAGCAGTTCTTC.

Points on this clone: The same CDR3 arises from other DNA sequences in this sample as well. The V gene is TRBV29-1, the J gene TRBJ1-4; D unclear. With 5 bases removed from V and 8 bases from J, the gap between germline ends came to 6 bases. Germline values: CDR1 SQVTM, CDR2 ANQGSEA. This CDR3 has 10 amino acids. In DNA form, the CDR3 reads TGCAGCGTTCTCGGGGAAAAACTGTTTTTT. Protein sequence: CSVLGEKLFF.

This rearrangement joins TRBV3-1 (or the pseudogene TRBV3-2) to TRBJ1-1; a possible D gene is TRBD1 (6 bases). The V end lost 2 bases, the J end lost 1 base, and 11 bases lay between the germline ends. Germline assignment: CDR1 LGHDT and CDR2 YNNKEL (reference sequence). CDR3 length equals 15 residues. The CDR3 nucleotides are TGTGCCAGCAGCCAAACAGGGCGCTCGAACACTGAAGCTTTCTTT. Translating gives CASSQTGRSNTEAFF.

This chain connects TRBV30 to TRBJ1-3; no clear D gene. This CDR3 contains 11 residues. V was clipped by 3 bases and J by 9 bases, with 9 bases between them. CDR1 is GTSNPN and CDR2 is SVGIG in the germline V gene (reference sequence). CDR3 nucleotides: TGTGCCTGGAGAGACTTTCCCACCATATATTTT. This translates into CAWRDFPTIYF.

The chain employs TRBV5-1 and TRBJ2-7; tentatively, D is TRBD1 (5 bases). Germline CDR1 SGHRS, CDR2 YFSETQ. CDR3 length: 15 amino acids. The ends were cut back, 0 bases at V and 0 bases at J, with 10 bases in the middle. CDR3 sequence: CASSLEGRVSYEQYF. The DNA for the CDR3 is TGCGCCAGCAGCTTGGAGGGCAGGGTCTCCTACGAGCAGTACTTC. Combining the CDR3 with reference TRBV5-1 and TRBJ2-7 gives the whole variable domain KAGVTQTPRYLIKTRGQQVTLSCSPISGHRSVSWYQQTPGQGLQFLFEYFSETQRNKGNFPGRFSGRQFSNSRSEMNVSTLELGDSALYLCASSLEGRVSYEQYFGPGTRLTVT.

The chain uses TRBV3-1 (or the pseudogene TRBV3-2) and TRBJ2-2; 10 bases line up with TRBD2. CDR1 LGHDT and CDR2 YNNKEL come from the germline V gene (reference sequence). The CDR3 consists of 14 residues. The V gene end was trimmed by 8 bases and the J gene end by 7 bases; junction bases not matched to a gene: 7. The CDR3 sequence is CASGAGGLGGELFF. The CDR3 DNA reads as TGTGCCAGCGGAGCGGGAGGGCTTGGCGGGGAGCTGTTTTTT.

The chain couples TRBV19 to TRBJ2-7; TRBD2 matches at 11 bases. The germline gives CDR1 LNHDA, CDR2 SQIVND (reference sequence). V gave up 4 bases and J gave up 1 base; unmatched junction bases: 9. The CDR3 sequence is 17 residues long. CDR3 in amino acids: CASSKSGLAGPSYEQYF. As DNA, the CDR3 is TGTGCCAGTAGTAAATCAGGACTAGCGGGTCCGTCCTACGAGCAGTACTTC.

The CDR3, as DNA: TGTGCCAGTAGTAAAGCCGGGACTTACTACGAGCAGTACTTC. Translated: CASSKAGTYYEQYF. The V gene is TRBV19, the J gene TRBJ2-7, with D possibly TRBD2 on 6 matching bases. Looked up from germline, CDR1 is LNHDA and CDR2 is SQIVND (reference sequence). CDR3 length equals 14 residues. Trimming stripped 4 bases from V and 3 bases from J, with 13 bases between.

This chain uses TRBV12-3 or TRBV12-4 with TRBJ1-4; no firm D call. The length of the CDR3 is 13 residues. Trimming shortened V by 6 bases and J by 13 bases, and 18 bases separated the two germline ends. Here the CDR3 reads CASSTTAANGLFF. CDR3 DNA: TGTGCCAGCAGCACAACAGCGGCGAATGGACTGTTTTTT.

V is TRBV7-9 and J is TRBJ1-1, with D possibly TRBD1 on 6 matching bases. The germline V and J ends were trimmed by 3 bases and 2 bases, with 16 bases remaining between them. CDR3 size: 16 residues. Germline-derived CDR1 and CDR2 are SEHNR and FQNEAQ (reference sequence). The CDR3 reads CASSLAGAGVNTEAFF. Written as DNA, the CDR3 is TGTGCCAGCAGCTTGGCAGGGGCGGGGGTTAACACTGAAGCTTTCTTT.

CDR3 DNA: TGTGCCAGCAGCTTAGTAGCCACAGGGTTAATAGGACATGGCTACACCTTC. It codes for CASSLVATGLIGHGYTF. The V gene is TRBV7-8, the J gene TRBJ1-2; tentatively, D is TRBD1 (6 bases). The CDR3 sequence is 17 residues long. Germline V CDR1 and CDR2: SGHVS, FQNEAQ. With 1 base removed from V and 6 bases from J, the gap between germline ends came to 21 bases.

The chain couples TRBV6-2 or TRBV6-3 to TRBJ1-2; D ambiguous. This CDR3 has 15 amino acids. Germline V lookup: CDR1 MNHEY, CDR2 SVGEGT. With 0 bases removed from V and 4 bases from J, the gap between germline ends came to 12 bases. The CDR3 here is CASSYSRVALYGYTF. The CDR3 bases are TGTGCCAGCAGTTACTCCCGAGTTGCTCTCTATGGCTACACCTTC.

This clone showed up just a few times. This chain connects TRBV27 to TRBJ2-1; TRBD2 matches 9 bases. Germline assignment: CDR1 MNHEY and CDR2 SMNVEV (reference sequence). The CDR3 has 16 amino acids. V lost 3 bases, J lost 3 bases, and 6 bases stayed unmatched. CDR3 region: CASSFYGTSSYNEQFF. CDR3 coding DNA: TGTGCCAGCAGTTTTTACGGGACTAGCAGCTACAATGAGCAGTTCTTC.

In its sample, this clone was seen once. J is TRBJ1-1 and V is TRBV21-1; the DNA was not used to check the table's D call, TRBD1. TRBV21-1 is a recognized pseudogene. The CDR3 has 15 amino acids. The CDR3 DNA reads TGTGCCAGCAGCAAAGGGACAGGGGAGAACACTGAAGCTTTCTTT. It translates to CASSKGTGENTEAFF.

The rearrangement links TRBV5-6 to TRBJ2-1; D is perhaps TRBD1 (6 bases). The CDR3 is 16 amino acids. Trimming pared 4 bases from V and 1 base from J, leaving 15 bases between. Looked up from germline, CDR1 is SGHDT and CDR2 is YYEEEE. CDR3 loop: CASSRNGQRSYNEQFF. The CDR3, as DNA: TGTGCCAGCAGCCGAAACGGACAGCGGTCCTACAATGAGCAGTTCTTC. The entire variable domain, with the rest obtained from reference TRBV5-6 and TRBJ2-1, is as follows: DAGVTQSPTHLIKTRGQQVTLRCSPKSGHDTVSWYQQALGQGPQFIFQYYEEEERQRGNFPDRFSGHQFPNYSSELNVNALLLGDSALYLCASSRNGQRSYNEQFFGPGTRLTVL.

This clone came up a few times. The rearrangement uses TRBV11-2 and TRBJ2-7; D is possibly TRBD1 (6 bases). V lost 5 bases and J lost 3, with 8 bases in between. The CDR3 loop spans 12 amino acids. The V gene's germline CDR1 is SGHAT and CDR2 FQNNGV. The CDR3 coding sequence is TGTGCCAGCAGCAAGACAGGCTACGAGCAGTACTTC. It yields the protein CASSKTGYEQYF.

The chain combines TRBV18 with TRBJ2-4; TRBD1 agrees at 7 bases. The V gene's germline CDR1 is KGHSH and CDR2 LQKENI. The CDR3 sequence is 14 residues long. V lost 3 bases to trimming and J lost 4 bases; unmatched junction nucleotides: 3. CDR3 loop: CASSPPGQKNIQYF. The CDR3 DNA follows: TGTGCCAGCTCACCCCCGGGACAGAAAAACATTCAGTACTTC.

The V and J genes are TRBV7-9 and TRBJ1-3, with 8 bases lining up with TRBD1. Germline V gene sequence: CDR1 SEHNR, CDR2 FQNEAQ (reference sequence). The junction had 11 bases not matched to a gene; V was cut back by 4 bases and J by 3 bases. The CDR3 runs 17 residues. In DNA form, the CDR3 reads TGTGCCAGCAGCTCGATCCGCAGGGGGCTGGTTGGAAACACCATATATTTT. This encodes CASSSIRRGLVGNTIYF.

This chain links TRBV27 with TRBJ1-2; perhaps TRBD1 as D (6 bases). This CDR3 contains 13 residues. The germline V and J ends were trimmed by 5 bases and 5 bases, with 12 bases remaining between them. Germline CDR1 reads MNHEY; CDR2 reads SMNVEV (reference sequence). The CDR3 DNA sequence: TGTGCCAGCAGTCCATTTCAGGGGTATGGCTACACCTTC. It specifies CASSPFQGYGYTF.

This clone was found once. The chain couples TRBV5-6 to TRBJ1-1; D possibly corresponds to TRBD1 (5 bases). There are 12 residues in the CDR3. The V gene lost 2 bases and the J gene lost 8 bases, with 10 bases spanning the gap. Germline CDR1 is SGHDT and CDR2 is YYEEEE. This CDR3 is CASSLTGTEAFF. CDR3 DNA sequence: TGTGCCAGCAGCTTAACAGGAACCGAAGCTTTCTTT. Looking up the rest from reference TRBV5-6 and TRBJ1-1 gives the full variable domain: DAGVTQSPTHLIKTRGQQVTLRCSPKSGHDTVSWYQQALGQGPQFIFQYYEEEERQRGNFPDRFSGHQFPNYSSELNVNALLLGDSALYLCASSLTGTEAFFGQGTRLTVV.

The rearrangement joins TRBV27 to TRBJ1-1; weak D call: TRBD1 (6 bases). Germline V gene sequence: CDR1 MNHEY, CDR2 SMNVEV (reference sequence). There are 15 residues in the CDR3. V was cut by 8 bases and J by 0 bases, with 16 bases left in between. The CDR3 DNA reads as TGTGCCAGCGGCCGGGGGGGCCTTATGAACACTGAAGCTTTCTTT. Protein product: CASGRGGLMNTEAFF.